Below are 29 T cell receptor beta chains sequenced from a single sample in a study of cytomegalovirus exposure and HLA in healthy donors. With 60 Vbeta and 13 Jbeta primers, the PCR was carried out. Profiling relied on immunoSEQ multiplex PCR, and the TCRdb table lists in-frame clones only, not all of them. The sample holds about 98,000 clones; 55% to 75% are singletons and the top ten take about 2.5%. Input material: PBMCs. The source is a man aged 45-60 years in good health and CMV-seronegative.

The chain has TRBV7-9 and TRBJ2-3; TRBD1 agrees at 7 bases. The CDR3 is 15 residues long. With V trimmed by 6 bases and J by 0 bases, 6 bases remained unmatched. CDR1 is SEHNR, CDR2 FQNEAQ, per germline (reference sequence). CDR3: CASRTGQISTDTQYF. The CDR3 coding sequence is TGTGCCAGCAGAACGGGACAGATAAGCACAGATACGCAGTATTTT.

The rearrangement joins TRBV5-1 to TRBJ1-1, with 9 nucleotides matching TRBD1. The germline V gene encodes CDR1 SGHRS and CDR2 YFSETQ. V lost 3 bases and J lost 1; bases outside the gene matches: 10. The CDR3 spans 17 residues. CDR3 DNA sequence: TGCGCCAGCAGCTCGACAGGGGGATCTCGGGGGAACACTGAAGCTTTCTTT. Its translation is CASSSTGGSRGNTEAFF. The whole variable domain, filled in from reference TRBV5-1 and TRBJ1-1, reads KAGVTQTPRYLIKTRGQQVTLSCSPISGHRSVSWYQQTPGQGLQFLFEYFSETQRNKGNFPGRFSGRQFSNSRSEMNVSTLELGDSALYLCASSSTGGSRGNTEAFFGQGTRLTVV.

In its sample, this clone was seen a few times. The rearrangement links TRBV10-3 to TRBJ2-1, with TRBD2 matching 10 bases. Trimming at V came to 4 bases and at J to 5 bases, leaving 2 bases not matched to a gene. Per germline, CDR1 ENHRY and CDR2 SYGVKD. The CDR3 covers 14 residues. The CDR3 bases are TGTGCCATCAGTGTTAGCGGGGGGAACAATGAGCAGTTCTTC. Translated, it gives CAISVSGGNNEQFF.

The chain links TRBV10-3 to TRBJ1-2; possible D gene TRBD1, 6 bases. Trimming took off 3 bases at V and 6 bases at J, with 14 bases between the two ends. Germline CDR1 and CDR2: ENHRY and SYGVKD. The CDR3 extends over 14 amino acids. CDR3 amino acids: CAISENREAHGYTF. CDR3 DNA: TGTGCCATCAGTGAAAACAGGGAAGCCCATGGCTACACCTTC.

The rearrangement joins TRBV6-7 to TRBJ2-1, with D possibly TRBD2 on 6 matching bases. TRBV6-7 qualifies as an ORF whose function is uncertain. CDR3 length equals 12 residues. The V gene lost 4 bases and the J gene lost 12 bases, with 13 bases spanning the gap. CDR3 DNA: TGTGCCAGCAGTTGGACTTGGGGAGGGCAGTTCTTC. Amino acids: CASSWTWGGQFF.

CDR3 in DNA: TGTGCCAGCTCCCTCTCCTTCTCTGGAAACACCATATATTTT. This translates into CASSLSFSGNTIYF. The gene calls are TRBV18 and TRBJ1-3, with unresolved D. The germline V and J ends were trimmed by 6 bases and 0 bases, with 9 bases remaining between them. This CDR3 has 14 residues. The germline V gene has CDR1 KGHSH and CDR2 LQKENI.

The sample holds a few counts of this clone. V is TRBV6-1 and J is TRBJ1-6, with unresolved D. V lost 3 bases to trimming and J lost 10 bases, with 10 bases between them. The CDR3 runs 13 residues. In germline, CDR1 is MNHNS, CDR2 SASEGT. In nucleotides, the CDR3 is TGTGCCAGCAGTGAGGCCAGGTCATCACCCCTCCACTTT. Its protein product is CASSEARSSPLHF.

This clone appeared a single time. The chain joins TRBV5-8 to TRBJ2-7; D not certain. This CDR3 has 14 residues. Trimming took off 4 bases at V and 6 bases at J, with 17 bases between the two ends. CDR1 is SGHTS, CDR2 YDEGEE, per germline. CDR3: CASSPVLLPGEQYF. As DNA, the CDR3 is TGTGCCAGCAGCCCTGTACTATTGCCTGGCGAGCAGTACTTC.

For the CDR3, the DNA is TGCGCCAGCAGCCAAGATCAGGGGTCTAGCGGGGGGCGGACCCAGTACTTC. Amino acid sequence: CASSQDQGSSGGRTQYF. This rearrangement joins TRBV4-3 to TRBJ2-5, with 11 bases lining up with TRBD2. The V and J ends lost 0 bases and 7 bases, in that order; junction bases with no gene match: 10. Germline CDR1 and CDR2: LGHNA and YSLEER. The length of the CDR3 is 17 residues.

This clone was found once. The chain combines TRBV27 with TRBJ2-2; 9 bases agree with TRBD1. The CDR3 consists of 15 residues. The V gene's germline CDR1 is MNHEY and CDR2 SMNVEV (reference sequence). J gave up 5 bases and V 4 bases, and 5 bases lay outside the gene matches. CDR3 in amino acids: CASSSGTGWTGELFF. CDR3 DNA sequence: TGTGCCAGCAGTTCAGGGACAGGGTGGACCGGGGAGCTGTTTTTT.

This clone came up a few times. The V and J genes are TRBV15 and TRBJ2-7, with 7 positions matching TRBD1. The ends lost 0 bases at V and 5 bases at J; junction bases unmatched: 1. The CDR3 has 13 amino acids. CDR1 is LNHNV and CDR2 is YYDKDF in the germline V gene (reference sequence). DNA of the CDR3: TGTGCCACCAGCAGAGATCAGGGGGACGAGCAGTACTTC. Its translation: CATSRDQGDEQYF.

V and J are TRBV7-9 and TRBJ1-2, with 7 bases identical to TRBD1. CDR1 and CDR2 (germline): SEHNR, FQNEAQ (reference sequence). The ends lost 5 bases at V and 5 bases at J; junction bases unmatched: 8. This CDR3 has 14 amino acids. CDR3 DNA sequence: TGTGCCAGCAGCAAGCAGGGGGATACTTATGGCTACACCTTC. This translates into CASSKQGDTYGYTF.

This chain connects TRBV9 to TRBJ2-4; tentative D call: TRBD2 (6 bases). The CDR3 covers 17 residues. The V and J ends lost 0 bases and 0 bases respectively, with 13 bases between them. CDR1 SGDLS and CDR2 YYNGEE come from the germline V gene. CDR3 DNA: TGTGCCAGCAGCGTAGAGGAGGGAATAGGAGCCAAAAACATTCAGTACTTC. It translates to CASSVEEGIGAKNIQYF.

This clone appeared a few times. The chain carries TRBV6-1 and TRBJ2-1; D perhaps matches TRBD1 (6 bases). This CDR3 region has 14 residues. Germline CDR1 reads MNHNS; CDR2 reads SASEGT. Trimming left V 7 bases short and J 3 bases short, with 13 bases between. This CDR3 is CASTGRGDYNEQFF. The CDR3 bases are TGTGCCAGCACGGGCAGGGGTGACTACAATGAGCAGTTCTTC.

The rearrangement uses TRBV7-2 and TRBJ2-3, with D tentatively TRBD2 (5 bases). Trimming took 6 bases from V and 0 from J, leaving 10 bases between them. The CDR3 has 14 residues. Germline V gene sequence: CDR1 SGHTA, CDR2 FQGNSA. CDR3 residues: CASRRQRSTDTQYF. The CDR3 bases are TGTGCCAGCAGGCGCCAGCGGAGCACAGATACGCAGTATTTT.

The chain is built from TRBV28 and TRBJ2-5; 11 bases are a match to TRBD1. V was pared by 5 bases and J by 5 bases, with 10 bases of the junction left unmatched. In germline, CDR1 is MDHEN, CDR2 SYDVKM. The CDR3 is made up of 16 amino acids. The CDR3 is CASSPGQGARGETQYF. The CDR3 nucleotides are TGTGCCAGCAGTCCCGGACAGGGGGCTCGTGGGGAGACCCAGTACTTC.

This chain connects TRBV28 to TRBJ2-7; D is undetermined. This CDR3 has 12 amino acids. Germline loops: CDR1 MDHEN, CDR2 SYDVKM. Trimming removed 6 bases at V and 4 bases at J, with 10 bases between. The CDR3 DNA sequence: TGTGCCAGCAGAGACTCCCCTTACGAGCAGTACTTC. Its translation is CASRDSPYEQYF.

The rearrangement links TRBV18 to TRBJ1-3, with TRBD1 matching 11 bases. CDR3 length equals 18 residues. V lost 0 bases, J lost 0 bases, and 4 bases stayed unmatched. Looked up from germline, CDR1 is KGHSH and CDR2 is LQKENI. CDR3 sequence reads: CASSPPSGQGDSGNTIYF. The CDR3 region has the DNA TGTGCCAGCTCACCACCGTCGGGACAGGGGGACTCTGGAAACACCATATATTTT.

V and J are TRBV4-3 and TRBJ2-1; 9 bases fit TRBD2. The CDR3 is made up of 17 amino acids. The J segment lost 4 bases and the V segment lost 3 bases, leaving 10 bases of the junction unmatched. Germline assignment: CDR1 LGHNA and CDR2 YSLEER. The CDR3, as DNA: TGCGCCAGCAGCCACGCTGGGGGGACTAGCAGTTACAATGAGCAGTTCTTC. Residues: CASSHAGGTSSYNEQFF.

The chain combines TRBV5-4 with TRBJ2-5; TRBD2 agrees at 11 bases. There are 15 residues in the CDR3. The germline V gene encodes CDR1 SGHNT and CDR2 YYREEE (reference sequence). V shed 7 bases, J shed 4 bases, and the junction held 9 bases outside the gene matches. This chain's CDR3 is CASGVAGGPRETQYF. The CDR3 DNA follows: TGTGCCAGCGGAGTAGCGGGAGGGCCTCGAGAGACCCAGTACTTC.

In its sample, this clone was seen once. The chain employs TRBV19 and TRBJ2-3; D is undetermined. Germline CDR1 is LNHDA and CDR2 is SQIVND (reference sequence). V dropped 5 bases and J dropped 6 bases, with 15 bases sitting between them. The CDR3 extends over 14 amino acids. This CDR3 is CASSPNYLWDTQYF. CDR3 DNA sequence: TGTGCCAGTAGTCCAAACTACTTATGGGATACGCAGTATTTT.

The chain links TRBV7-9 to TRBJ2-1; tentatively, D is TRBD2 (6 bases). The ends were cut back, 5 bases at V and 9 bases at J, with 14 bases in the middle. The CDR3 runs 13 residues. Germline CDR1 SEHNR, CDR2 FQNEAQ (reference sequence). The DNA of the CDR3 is TGTGCCAGCAGCGTGGCTAGCGAGGGTGAGCAGTTCTTC. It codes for CASSVASEGEQFF.

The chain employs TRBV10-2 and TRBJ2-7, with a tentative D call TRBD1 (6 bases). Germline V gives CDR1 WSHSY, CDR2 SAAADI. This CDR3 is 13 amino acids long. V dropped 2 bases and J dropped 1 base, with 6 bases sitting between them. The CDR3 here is CASSEGQSYEQYF. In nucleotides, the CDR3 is TGCGCCAGCAGTGAGGGACAGTCCTACGAGCAGTACTTC.

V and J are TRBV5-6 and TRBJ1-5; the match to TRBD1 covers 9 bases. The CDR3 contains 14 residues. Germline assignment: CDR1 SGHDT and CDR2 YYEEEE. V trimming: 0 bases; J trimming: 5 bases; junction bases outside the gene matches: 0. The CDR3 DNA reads TGTGCCAGCAGCTTGGGACAGGGGGATCAGCCCCAGCATTTT. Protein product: CASSLGQGDQPQHF.

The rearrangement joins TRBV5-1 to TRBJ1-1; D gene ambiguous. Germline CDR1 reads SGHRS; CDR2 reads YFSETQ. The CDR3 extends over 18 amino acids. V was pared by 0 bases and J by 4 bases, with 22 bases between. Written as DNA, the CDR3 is TGCGCCAGCAGCTTGGCAGGAGGGTACCTTGAATGGAGCACTGAAGCTTTCTTT. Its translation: CASSLAGGYLEWSTEAFF.

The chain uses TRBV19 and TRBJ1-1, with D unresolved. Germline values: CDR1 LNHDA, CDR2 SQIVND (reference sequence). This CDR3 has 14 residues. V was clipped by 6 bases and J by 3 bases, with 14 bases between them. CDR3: CASSPAGGYTEAFF. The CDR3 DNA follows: TGTGCCAGTAGCCCTGCCGGCGGCTACACTGAAGCTTTCTTT. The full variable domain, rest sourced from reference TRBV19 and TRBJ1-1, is DGGITQSPKYLFRKEGQNVTLSCEQNLNHDAMYWYRQDPGQGLRLIYYSQIVNDFQKGDIAEGYSVSREKKESFPLTVTSAQKNPTAFYLCASSPAGGYTEAFFGQGTRLTVV.

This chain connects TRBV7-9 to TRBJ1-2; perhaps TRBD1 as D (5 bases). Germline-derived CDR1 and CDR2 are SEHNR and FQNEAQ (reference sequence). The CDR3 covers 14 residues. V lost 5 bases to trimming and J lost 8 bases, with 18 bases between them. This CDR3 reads CASSTPTAGNGYTF. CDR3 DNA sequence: TGTGCCAGCAGCACACCGACGGCAGGGAACGGCTACACCTTC.

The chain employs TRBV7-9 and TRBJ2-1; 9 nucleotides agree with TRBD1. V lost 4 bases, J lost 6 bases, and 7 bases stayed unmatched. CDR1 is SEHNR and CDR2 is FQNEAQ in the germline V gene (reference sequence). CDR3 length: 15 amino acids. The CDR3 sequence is CASSSKGQGINEQFF. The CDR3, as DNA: TGTGCCAGCAGCTCAAAGGGACAGGGAATCAATGAGCAGTTCTTC.

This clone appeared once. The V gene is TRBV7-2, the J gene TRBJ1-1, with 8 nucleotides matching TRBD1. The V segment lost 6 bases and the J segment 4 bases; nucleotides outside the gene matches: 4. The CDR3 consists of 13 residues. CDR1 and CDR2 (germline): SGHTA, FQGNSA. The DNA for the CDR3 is TGTGCCAGCAGGGACAGGGCGGGCACTGAAGCTTTCTTT. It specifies CASRDRAGTEAFF.